This T cell receptor beta chain was identified during a study of cytotoxic CD8 clonotypes in ibrutinib-treated CLL. The germline V gene encodes CDR1 SGDLS and CDR2 YYNGEE. CDR3 length: 14 amino acids. The V and J ends lost 5 bases and 8 bases respectively, with 16 bases between them. Measured with immunoSEQ multiplex PCR; TCRdb has only the in-frame clones, and not every one. The sample includes about 84,000 clones, approximately 86% of them seen just once. The V gene is TRBV9, the J gene TRBJ1-4; D is perhaps TRBD1 (6 bases). The TCR sequence derives from a human donor with chronic lymphocytic leukemia. The specimen comprised PBMCs, sampled before ibrutinib treatment. The CDR3 region has the DNA TGTGCCAGCAGTAATACAGGGAGAGGCGAAAAACTGTTTTTT. Translated: CASSNTGRGEKLFF.